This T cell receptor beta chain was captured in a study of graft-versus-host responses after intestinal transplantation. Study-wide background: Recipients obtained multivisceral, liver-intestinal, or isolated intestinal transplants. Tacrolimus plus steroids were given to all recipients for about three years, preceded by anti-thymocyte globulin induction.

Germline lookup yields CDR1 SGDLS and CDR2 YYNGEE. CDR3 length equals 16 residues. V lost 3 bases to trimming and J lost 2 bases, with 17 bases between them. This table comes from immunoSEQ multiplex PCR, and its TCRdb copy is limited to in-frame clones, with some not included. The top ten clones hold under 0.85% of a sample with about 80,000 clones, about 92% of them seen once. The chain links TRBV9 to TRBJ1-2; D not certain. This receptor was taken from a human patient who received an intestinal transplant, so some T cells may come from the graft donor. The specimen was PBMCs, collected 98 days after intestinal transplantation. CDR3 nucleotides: TGTGCCAGCAGCGCCTCCCCTTCCGACCCAAACTATGGCTACACCTTC. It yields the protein CASSASPSDPNYGYTF.